These 8 T cell receptor beta chains were all obtained from the same sample, sequenced in a study of blood T cell repertoires in COVID-19. Method: immunoSEQ multiplex PCR; TCRdb's copy keeps in-frame clones and lacks some. This sample carries around 190,000 clones, about nine tenths of them seen once, and the ten largest clones take roughly 1.6%. Source material: peripheral blood. The receptors come from a man between 18 and 29 years old with active or convalescent COVID-19.

This clone is a singleton in its sample. The chain uses TRBV11-2 and TRBJ2-7; possibly TRBD1 for D (6 bases). V was trimmed by 0 bases and J by 2 bases, leaving 11 bases between them. Germline V gene data show CDR1 as SGHAT and CDR2 as FQNNGV. The CDR3 runs 15 residues. This CDR3 reads CASSLEATGAYEQYF. The CDR3 DNA reads as TGTGCCAGCAGCTTAGAGGCGACAGGCGCCTACGAGCAGTACTTC.

A note on this clone: The same CDR3 arises from other DNA sequences in this sample as well. The chain is built from TRBV19 and TRBJ1-2; D is possibly TRBD1 (5 bases). The CDR3 spans 13 residues. V lost 5 bases to trimming and J lost 5 bases, with 12 bases between them. Per germline, CDR1 LNHDA and CDR2 SQIVND (reference sequence). Here the CDR3 reads CASSSRQRYGYTF. CDR3 DNA: TGTGCCAGTAGTTCGCGACAGCGATATGGCTACACCTTC.

V and J are TRBV20-1 and TRBJ2-7; D not resolved. With 3 bases removed from V and 4 bases from J, the gap between germline ends came to 13 bases. The germline V gene has CDR1 DFQATT and CDR2 SNEGSKA (reference sequence). The CDR3 covers 13 residues. Written as DNA, the CDR3 is TGCAGTGCTAGTTTTGGGCAACTGTACGAGCAGTACTTC. Amino acid sequence: CSASFGQLYEQYF.

V gene TRBV6-6 combines with J gene TRBJ1-1, with D tentatively TRBD1 (5 bases). CDR1 MNHNY and CDR2 SVGAGI come from the germline V gene (reference sequence). The CDR3 consists of 14 residues. V was cut by 6 bases and J by 0 bases, with 11 bases left in between. The CDR3 DNA reads as TGTGCCAGCAGACAAGACAGTATGAACACTGAAGCTTTCTTT. It yields the protein CASRQDSMNTEAFF.

The chain joins TRBV12-5 to TRBJ2-7; 8 nucleotides align to TRBD2. This CDR3 spans 17 amino acids. V lost 3 bases, J lost 4 bases, and 14 bases stayed unmatched. Looked up from germline, CDR1 is LGHNT and CDR2 is FRNRAP. The CDR3 reads CASGFSARLLADYEQYF. The DNA for the CDR3 is TGTGCTAGTGGTTTTTCAGCCCGATTACTAGCGGATTACGAGCAGTACTTC. The variable domain in full, completed from reference TRBV12-5 and TRBJ2-7, reads DARVTQTPRHKVTEMGQEVTMRCQPILGHNTVFWYRQTMMQGLELLAYFRNRAPLDDSGMPKDRFSAEMPDATLATLKIQPSEPRDSAVYFCASGFSARLLADYEQYFGPGTRLTVT.

The chain employs TRBV15 and TRBJ1-5; TRBD1 matches 7 bases. Germline V CDR1 and CDR2: LNHNV, YYDKDF (reference sequence). This CDR3 has 15 residues. The trim removed 1 base at V and 5 bases at J, leaving 5 bases unmatched. The CDR3 protein is CATSRGTGTYQPQHF. In DNA form, the CDR3 reads TGTGCCACCAGCAGAGGGACAGGCACATATCAGCCCCAGCATTTT.

The J gene is TRBJ1-5, the V gene TRBV4-1; the match to TRBD1 covers 10 bases. Germline lookup yields CDR1 MGHRA and CDR2 YSYEKL. The V and J ends lost 0 bases and 7 bases, in that order; junction bases with no gene match: 3. This CDR3 contains 15 residues. The CDR3 coding sequence is TGCGCCAGCAGCCAAGATAGGGACAGGGGACAGCCCCAGCATTTT. This encodes CASSQDRDRGQPQHF.

V usage is TRBV29-1 and J usage is TRBJ2-5; TRBD1 aligns across 7 bases. Germline V gene lookup returns CDR1 SQVTM and CDR2 ANQGSEA. Germline trimming cut 6 bases from V and 9 bases from J; bases unmatched to any gene: 10. CDR3 size: 12 residues. CDR3 amino acids: CSVRILTGPQYF. CDR3 coding DNA: TGCAGCGTCCGTATTCTGACAGGGCCCCAGTACTTC.